The clone carrying this T cell receptor (beta chain) has a single count. In TCRdb, the PCR reads were re-called with MiXCR into one record per CDR3 protein. Here the sample spans some 84,000 distinct CDR3 sequences, 45% to 55% being singletons. Trimming took 7 bases from V and 5 from J, leaving 14 bases between them. Germline loops: CDR1 SNHLY, CDR2 FYNNEI. The CDR3 runs 13 residues. This specimen belongs to a study of CDR3 diversity in severe acne. The specimen sequenced was blood. The sequence was collected from a male donor in good health, serving as a control. This rearrangement joins TRBV2 to TRBJ1-2; D unclear. The CDR3, as DNA: TGTGCCAGCACCCAATCACCGGGGTATGGCTACACCTTC. Translated: CASTQSPGYGYTF.